These 17 T cell receptor beta chains were all obtained from the same sample, sequenced in a study of Graves' ophthalmopathy and Graves' hyperthyroidism. From RNA, the CDR3 regions of TCR beta chains were amplified and sequenced. Second-round multiplex PCR came after a first-round RT-PCR that employed HTBI primers. MiXCR was run by TCRdb on the multiplex PCR reads, yielding one entry per CDR3 protein. This repertoire shows about 210,000 distinct CDR3 sequences, under 30% found once; its top ten account for approximately 8.2%. Sequencing was performed on peripheral blood. The origin of the receptors is a man between 50 and 59 years old with Graves' ophthalmopathy.

This clonotype was detected many times. J is TRBJ2-7 and V is TRBV20-1, with TRBD1 matching 10 bases. CDR3 length equals 15 residues. Germline CDR1 and CDR2: DFQATT and SNEGSKA (reference sequence). After removal of 0 bases from V and 4 bases from J, the junction contained 6 bases not matched to a gene. The CDR3 DNA reads TGCAGTGCTAGAGATGGGGACAGGGGTCTATACGAGCAGTACTTC. This encodes CSARDGDRGLYEQYF.

This clonotype occurred once. The chain joins TRBV4-3 to TRBJ1-5; D gene uncertain. Trimming took 0 bases from V and 3 from J, leaving 9 bases between them. Germline-derived CDR1 and CDR2 are LGHNA and YSLEER. This CDR3 has 15 amino acids. For the CDR3, the DNA is TGCGCCAGCAGCCAAGATTACGGACTCAATCAGCCCCAGCATTTT. Translation: CASSQDYGLNQPQHF.

This clonotype has at least ten counts. This chain joins TRBV19 and TRBJ2-2; perhaps D is TRBD1 or TRBD2 (6 bases each). The V end lost 7 bases, the J end lost 5 bases, and 20 bases lay between the germline ends. Germline CDR1 LNHDA, CDR2 SQIVND (reference sequence). The CDR3 loop spans 16 amino acids. The DNA for the CDR3 is TGTGCCAGTAAATTACGGGGGCGCCCTGTGACCGGGGAGCTGTTTTTT. Translating it yields CASKLRGRPVTGELFF.

The chain couples TRBV7-8 to TRBJ2-7; tentatively, D is TRBD2 (6 bases). Germline loops: CDR1 SGHVS, CDR2 FQNEAQ. The CDR3 covers 14 residues. Trimming took off 3 bases at V and 4 bases at J, with 13 bases between the two ends. The CDR3 reads CASSFRREEYEQYF. The CDR3 nucleotides read TGTGCCAGCAGCTTCAGGCGGGAAGAATACGAGCAGTACTTC.

This clonotype was counted at least ten times. The rearrangement links TRBV4-3 to TRBJ2-7, with 7 positions matching TRBD2. The CDR3 loop spans 15 amino acids. The V gene end was trimmed by 2 bases and the J gene end by 2 bases; junction bases not matched to a gene: 6. Germline V CDR1 and CDR2: LGHNA, YSLEER. CDR3 DNA sequence: TGCGCCAGCAGCCAAAGGCTAGCGGAGACCTACGAGCAGTACTTC. Protein product: CASSQRLAETYEQYF.

This clonotype has more than one count but fewer than ten. The chain joins TRBV20-1 to TRBJ2-7, with TRBD1 matching 9 bases. V gave up 3 bases and J gave up 3 bases; unmatched junction bases: 0. This CDR3 has 12 amino acids. The germline CDR1 and CDR2 sequences are DFQATT and SNEGSKA (reference sequence). The CDR3 loop reads CSARTGGYEQYF. The CDR3 nucleotides are TGCAGTGCTAGGACAGGGGGCTACGAGCAGTACTTC.

The rearrangement joins TRBV7-2 to TRBJ2-7, with 10 bases that match TRBD1. Trimming took 3 bases from V and 4 from J; bases not matched to a gene: 6. Looked up from germline, CDR1 is SGHTA and CDR2 is FQGNSA. The CDR3 covers 15 residues. The CDR3 nucleotides are TGTGCCAGCAGCTTTGACGGGACAGGGGTGTACGAGCAGTACTTC. Translating gives CASSFDGTGVYEQYF.

This clonotype occurred many times. The gene calls are TRBV6-2 or TRBV6-3 and TRBJ1-1; a weak D match, TRBD1 (6 bases). Germline CDR1 is MNHEY and CDR2 is SVGEGT. The CDR3 extends over 16 amino acids. Trimming pared 2 bases from V and 1 base from J, leaving 14 bases between. The CDR3 DNA is TGTGCCAGCAGTTACGGGGACAAAGAGACGAACACTGAAGCTTTCTTT. Translation gives CASSYGDKETNTEAFF.

This clonotype has only one observation. The chain employs TRBV27 and TRBJ2-7; 7 nucleotides agree with TRBD1. V trimming: 7 bases; J trimming: 2 bases; junction bases outside the gene matches: 5. CDR3 length equals 13 residues. Germline V lookup: CDR1 MNHEY, CDR2 SMNVEV (reference sequence). The CDR3: CASKRGPTYEQYF. CDR3 in DNA: TGTGCCAGCAAAAGGGGGCCTACCTACGAGCAGTACTTC.

The rearrangement uses TRBV6-2 or TRBV6-3 and TRBJ2-7; TRBD1 matches 7 bases. This CDR3 is built from 14 residues. V shed 5 bases, J shed 7 bases, and the junction held 11 bases outside the gene matches. Per the germline V gene, CDR1 is MNHEY and CDR2 is SVGEGT. CDR3 DNA: TGTGCCAGCAGTACTAGACAGGGCCGAGAAGAGCAGTACTTC. Translation: CASSTRQGREEQYF.

In its sample, this clonotype was seen many times. CDR3: CASSRDPGLAAYEQYF. In nucleotides, the CDR3 is TGTGCCAGTAGTAGAGATCCGGGACTAGCGGCTTACGAGCAGTACTTC. The chain combines TRBV19 with TRBJ2-7; 11 nucleotides align to TRBD2. The CDR3 is 16 residues long. The junction had 9 bases not matched to a gene; V was cut back by 4 bases and J by 4 bases. CDR1 is LNHDA, CDR2 SQIVND, per germline (reference sequence).

This clonotype was seen repeatedly, ten times or more. The V call is TRBV7-9, the J call TRBJ2-7; D not resolved. Trimming cost V 2 bases and J 3 bases, with 11 bases left between them. CDR3 size: 14 residues. Germline V gives CDR1 SEHNR, CDR2 FQNEAQ (reference sequence). In DNA, the CDR3 is TGTGCCAGCAGCTTATCTTCAGGAGTCTACGAGCAGTACTTC. Protein: CASSLSSGVYEQYF.

There are many counts of this clonotype. The V call is TRBV3-1, the J call TRBJ2-5; tentatively, D is TRBD1 (6 bases). V was pared by 7 bases and J by 5 bases, with 17 bases between. The germline V gene encodes CDR1 LGHDT and CDR2 YNNKEL (reference sequence). CDR3 length: 14 amino acids. CDR3 sequence (DNA): TGTGCCAGCATGCCACAGGGCTGGAGGGAGACCCAGTACTTC. It codes for CASMPQGWRETQYF.

This clonotype has a handful of counts. The V and J genes are TRBV28 and TRBJ1-5; TRBD1 is a possible D gene (5 bases). This CDR3 has 12 residues. The V gene's germline CDR1 is MDHEN and CDR2 SYDVKM. Trimming removed 10 bases from V and 4 bases from J, with 11 bases in between. The chain's CDR3 is CATGGTNQPQHF. CDR3 bases: TGTGCCACCGGAGGGACGAATCAGCCCCAGCATTTT.

This clonotype was seen many times. CDR3: CASSQPGQAETQYF. The CDR3 DNA reads TGCGCCAGCAGCCAACCGGGACAGGCAGAGACCCAGTACTTC. The rearrangement joins TRBV4-1 to TRBJ2-5, with 8 bases that match TRBD1. The CDR3 is made up of 14 amino acids. The germline gives CDR1 MGHRA, CDR2 YSYEKL. V lost 2 bases, J lost 4 bases, and 3 bases stayed unmatched.

The chain is built from TRBV11-2 and TRBJ2-7; D perhaps matches TRBD2 (6 bases). The CDR3 is 14 residues long. V was trimmed by 5 bases and J by 1 base, leaving 12 bases between them. Germline CDR1 reads SGHAT; CDR2 reads FQNNGV. CDR3 DNA: TGTGCCAGCAGCGTCTGGGGGGTTTCCTACGAGCAGTACTTC. Translating gives CASSVWGVSYEQYF.

In this sample, this clonotype turned up once. The V call is TRBV6-2 or TRBV6-3, the J call TRBJ2-7; 8 nucleotides align to TRBD1. Germline V gene lookup returns CDR1 MNHEY and CDR2 SVGEGT. The CDR3 covers 15 residues. The V segment lost 5 bases and the J segment 0 bases; nucleotides outside the gene matches: 6. DNA of the CDR3: TGTGCCAGCAGTCAGGGTACAGGGGGCTCCTACGAGCAGTACTTC. Translation gives CASSQGTGGSYEQYF.